These T cell receptor beta chains were read from a single sample in a study of T cells after yellow fever vaccination. From the 5' RACE reads, TCRdb called clonotypes with MiXCR, one entry per CDR3 protein. The data hold approximately 90,000 distinct CDR3 sequences, with approximately 5.5% observed a single time. Source: CD8+ T cells sorted from PBMCs, taken 10 days after the yellow fever booster vaccination. These receptors were taken from a man younger than 35 who received the YFV17D yellow fever vaccine. Both conserved end residues are trimmed from each CDR3.

v_call	cdr3_aa
TRBV2	ATSPSGGEKLF
TRBV7-3	ASSLIPVGSGANVLT
TRBV7-2	ASSKDPVRVRNTEAF
TRBV15	ATSRRDINSPLH
TRBV5-5	ASSLGGTLAKNIQY
TRBV5-4	ASSSDRAFRDGYT
TRBV24-1	ATSEEDETSANYGYT
TRBV9	ASSVVTGALDTQY
TRBV19	ASSIDPTGNQPQH
TRBV4-2	ASSQGDYYGYT
TRBV6-5	AGGRNNEQF
TRBV9	ASSALAAGSYEQY
TRBV19	ASTPDRGRPSYGYT
TRBV4-1	ASSLGTSRRGITDTQY
TRBV11-2	ASSLGSETQY
TRBV23-1	ASSQYPDGPYEQY
TRBV11-2	ASSSELTGKDTQY
TRBV7-9	ASSSGLGGPSRETQY
TRBV3-1	ASSRSGAGFSGETQY
TRBV27	ASSTTGGAGDTQY
TRBV12-3/TRBV12-4	ASSLSLIYGYT
TRBV5-8	ASSFQQGVSTDTQY
TRBV4-1	ASSPTRAPAKNIQY
TRBV7-9	ASSRSGLGNTIY
TRBV12-3/TRBV12-4	ASSPRQLQETQY
TRBV15	ATSRVWLEGPLQETQY
TRBV2	ASSARTGRQPQH
TRBV27	ASTIHDGGTGELF
TRBV25-1	ASSAWLAVSPDTQY
TRBV3-1	ASRKRGPWETQY
TRBV7-3	ASSPRAGVTGELF
TRBV15	ATSRHRATDTQY
TRBV6-2/TRBV6-3	ASSFLGSYNEQF
TRBV5-5	ASSSGLIESF
TRBV6-5	ASSYSSPSGGLRYHEQY
TRBV27	ASSFKGQGVFQETQY
TRBV7-9	ASSLGDSMNTEAF
TRBV30	AWNRGLTEAF
TRBV12-3/TRBV12-4	ASSLASGYT
TRBV12-3/TRBV12-4	ASSPGWGTEAF
TRBV10-2	ASSPGGSGANVLT
TRBV6-5	ASSPASYNSPLH
TRBV5-1	ASSTEVSSYNEQF
TRBV4-1	ASSGEGGWGEKLF
TRBV12-3/TRBV12-4	ASTQDSRTQY
TRBV7-8	ASSLGGGPHTEAF
TRBV4-3	ASSQGLGGRTVLY
TRBV11-1	ASRNIDSDSQETQY
TRBV29-1	SVRRDAEAF